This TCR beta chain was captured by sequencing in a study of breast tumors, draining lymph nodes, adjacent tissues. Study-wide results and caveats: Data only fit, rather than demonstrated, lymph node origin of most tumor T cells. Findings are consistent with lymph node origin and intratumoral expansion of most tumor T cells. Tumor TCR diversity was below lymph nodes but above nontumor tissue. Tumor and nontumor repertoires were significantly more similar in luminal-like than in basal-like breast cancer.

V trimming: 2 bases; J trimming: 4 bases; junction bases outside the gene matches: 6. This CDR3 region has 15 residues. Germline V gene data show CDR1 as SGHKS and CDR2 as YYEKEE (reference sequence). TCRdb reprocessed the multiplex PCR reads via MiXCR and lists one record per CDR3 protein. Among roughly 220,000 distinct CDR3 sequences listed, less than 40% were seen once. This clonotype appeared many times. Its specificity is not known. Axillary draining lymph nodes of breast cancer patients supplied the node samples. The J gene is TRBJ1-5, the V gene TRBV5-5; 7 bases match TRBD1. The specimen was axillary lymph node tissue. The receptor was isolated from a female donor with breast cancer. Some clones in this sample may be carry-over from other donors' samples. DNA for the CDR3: TGTGCCAGCAGCTTAGAACAGGGGAGAAATCAGCCCCAGCATTTT. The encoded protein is CASSLEQGRNQPQHF. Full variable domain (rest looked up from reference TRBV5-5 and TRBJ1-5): DAGVTQSPTHLIKTRGQQVTLRCSPISGHKSVSWYQQVLGQGPQFIFQYYEKEERGRGNFPDRFSARQFPNYSSELNVNALLLGDSALYLCASSLEQGRNQPQHFGDGTRLSIL.